These T cell receptor beta chains were read from a single sample in a study of blood T cell repertoires in COVID-19. Assay: immunoSEQ multiplex PCR; the TCRdb copy retains only in-frame clones and omits some. This table has about 330,000 clones, 80% to 90% appearing once. The sequenced sample consisted of PBMCs or T cells enriched from blood (not recorded which). These receptors were taken from a man aged 25-40 years who had recovered from COVID-19. The CDR3 runs from the conserved cysteine through the conserved F or W. A D gene is named only where the DNA matches it firmly. A row's size may be missing; if present it is once, few, many or a size class.

clone size: .; V gene: TRBV29-1; CDR3 length: 15; D gene: TRBD1; J gene: TRBJ2-2; CDR3 protein: CSVSLKGAGTGELFF; CDR3 DNA: TGCAGCGTTTCCTTAAAGGGGGCCGGGACCGGGGAGCTGTTTTTT
clone size: .; V gene: TRBV21-1; CDR3 length: 15; D gene: .; J gene: TRBJ1-5; CDR3 protein: CASSKVGGPEQPQHF; CDR3 DNA: TGTGCCAGCAGCAAAGTAGGCGGCCCGGAGCAGCCCCAGCATTTT
clone size: .; V gene: TRBV5-1; CDR3 length: 18; D gene: TRBD1; J gene: TRBJ2-2; CDR3 protein: CASSLPDRGVENTGELFF; CDR3 DNA: TGCGCCAGCAGCTTACCCGACAGGGGCGTCGAGAACACCGGGGAGCTGTTTTTT
clone size: .; V gene: TRBV7-9; CDR3 length: 16; D gene: .; J gene: TRBJ1-4; CDR3 protein: CASSLYWGRTNEKLFF; CDR3 DNA: TGTGCCAGCAGCTTGTACTGGGGGAGGACTAATGAAAAACTGTTTTTT
clone size: .; V gene: TRBV28; CDR3 length: 15; D gene: TRBD1; J gene: TRBJ2-5; CDR3 protein: CASSSNGQVRETQYF; CDR3 DNA: TGTGCCAGCAGTTCTAACGGACAGGTGCGGGAGACCCAGTACTTC
clone size: .; V gene: TRBV7-8; CDR3 length: 15; D gene: TRBD2; J gene: TRBJ2-1; CDR3 protein: CASSVTSGGQGEQFF; CDR3 DNA: TGTGCCAGCAGCGTAACTAGCGGGGGTCAGGGTGAGCAGTTCTTC
clone size: once; V gene: TRBV7-3; CDR3 length: 15; D gene: .; J gene: TRBJ1-2; CDR3 protein: CASSLDGAGVKGYTF; CDR3 DNA: TGTGCCAGCAGCTTAGACGGGGCAGGGGTGAAAGGCTACACCTTC
clone size: .; V gene: TRBV6-5; CDR3 length: 16; D gene: .; J gene: TRBJ2-2; CDR3 protein: CASSYSTGEYTGELFF; CDR3 DNA: TGTGCCAGCAGTTACTCGACGGGAGAGTACACCGGGGAGCTGTTTTTT
clone size: few; V gene: TRBV29-1; CDR3 length: 13; D gene: .; J gene: TRBJ1-1; CDR3 protein: CSGLQGLNTEAFF; CDR3 DNA: TGCAGCGGTCTACAGGGTTTGAACACTGAAGCTTTCTTT
clone size: .; V gene: TRBV7-9; CDR3 length: 14; D gene: TRBD1; J gene: TRBJ2-5; CDR3 protein: CASRSGQAQETQYF; CDR3 DNA: TGTGCCAGCAGATCGGGACAGGCCCAAGAGACCCAGTACTTC
clone size: .; V gene: TRBV6-4; CDR3 length: 16; D gene: TRBD1; J gene: TRBJ2-6; CDR3 protein: CASSRDRAMGANVLTF; CDR3 DNA: TGTGCCAGCAGTCGGGACAGGGCGATGGGGGCCAACGTCCTGACTTTC
clone size: .; V gene: TRBV5-5; CDR3 length: 14; D gene: TRBD1; J gene: TRBJ2-7; CDR3 protein: CASSLGQGVYEQYF; CDR3 DNA: TGTGCCAGCAGCTTGGGACAGGGGGTCTACGAGCAGTACTTC
clone size: .; V gene: TRBV29-1; CDR3 length: 14; D gene: .; J gene: TRBJ1-1; CDR3 protein: CSGKTGTMNTEAFF; CDR3 DNA: TGCAGCGGTAAAACAGGGACCATGAACACTGAAGCTTTCTTT
clone size: .; V gene: TRBV28; CDR3 length: 15; D gene: TRBD1; J gene: TRBJ1-2; CDR3 protein: CASRITMDRVYGYTF; CDR3 DNA: TGTGCCAGCAGGATAACTATGGACAGGGTCTATGGCTACACCTTC
clone size: .; V gene: TRBV6-5; CDR3 length: 15; D gene: TRBD1; J gene: TRBJ1-5; CDR3 protein: CASRKGQGSNQPQHF; CDR3 DNA: TGTGCCAGCAGAAAGGGACAGGGGAGCAATCAGCCCCAGCATTTT
clone size: .; V gene: TRBV28; CDR3 length: 14; D gene: .; J gene: TRBJ1-2; CDR3 protein: CASSRLRENYGYTF; CDR3 DNA: TGTGCCAGCAGCAGGTTGAGGGAGAACTATGGCTACACCTTC
clone size: .; V gene: TRBV18; CDR3 length: 16; D gene: TRBD1; J gene: TRBJ2-3; CDR3 protein: CASSPITGVGTDTQYF; CDR3 DNA: TGTGCCAGCTCACCCATAACAGGGGTCGGCACAGATACGCAGTATTTT
clone size: .; V gene: TRBV7-9; CDR3 length: 14; D gene: .; J gene: TRBJ1-2; CDR3 protein: CASSPGQFVYGYTF; CDR3 DNA: TGTGCCAGCAGCCCCGGACAGTTCGTCTATGGCTACACCTTC
clone size: .; V gene: TRBV30; CDR3 length: 15; D gene: TRBD1; J gene: TRBJ2-6; CDR3 protein: CAWSTRGRGANVLTF; CDR3 DNA: TGTGCCTGGAGCACCAGGGGGCGTGGGGCCAACGTCCTGACTTTC
clone size: .; V gene: TRBV19; CDR3 length: 17; D gene: TRBD2; J gene: TRBJ2-1; CDR3 protein: CASSSPLGLAGINEQFF; CDR3 DNA: TGTGCCAGTAGTTCCCCACTAGGACTAGCGGGGATCAATGAGCAGTTCTTC
clone size: once; V gene: TRBV5-1; CDR3 length: 14; D gene: TRBD1; J gene: TRBJ1-2; CDR3 protein: CASSLGQGLYGYTF; CDR3 DNA: TGCGCCAGCAGCTTAGGACAGGGGCTCTATGGCTACACCTTC
clone size: .; V gene: TRBV28; CDR3 length: 11; D gene: .; J gene: TRBJ2-5; CDR3 protein: CASIRGETQYF; CDR3 DNA: TGTGCCAGCATAAGAGGGGAGACCCAGTACTTC
clone size: .; V gene: TRBV6-1; CDR3 length: 14; D gene: TRBD1; J gene: TRBJ2-7; CDR3 protein: CASSETGGKSEQYF; CDR3 DNA: TGTGCCAGCAGTGAAACAGGGGGTAAATCCGAGCAGTACTTC
clone size: .; V gene: TRBV5-1; CDR3 length: 14; D gene: .; J gene: TRBJ1-1; CDR3 protein: CASSQGGMNTEAFF; CDR3 DNA: TGCGCCAGCAGCCAAGGGGGTATGAACACTGAAGCTTTCTTT
clone size: .; V gene: TRBV28; CDR3 length: 15; D gene: TRBD1; J gene: TRBJ2-1; CDR3 protein: CASSHGTGRVNEQFF; CDR3 DNA: TGTGCCAGCAGTCACGGGACAGGGCGTGTGAATGAGCAGTTCTTC
clone size: .; V gene: TRBV7-2; CDR3 length: 12; D gene: .; J gene: TRBJ2-3; CDR3 protein: CASSQAGDTQYF; CDR3 DNA: TGTGCCAGCAGCCAAGCAGGAGATACGCAGTATTTT
clone size: few; V gene: TRBV23-1; CDR3 length: 16; D gene: .; J gene: TRBJ2-1; CDR3 protein: CASSQSTPHKDNEQFF; CDR3 DNA: TGCGCCAGCAGTCAATCGACTCCCCATAAGGACAATGAGCAGTTCTTC
clone size: .; V gene: TRBV6-5; CDR3 length: 14; D gene: .; J gene: TRBJ1-2; CDR3 protein: CASSYSEGDYGYTF; CDR3 DNA: TGTGCCAGCAGTTACTCCGAGGGGGACTATGGCTACACCTTC
clone size: .; V gene: TRBV12-3/TRBV12-4; CDR3 length: 13; D gene: .; J gene: TRBJ1-5; CDR3 protein: CASSLAREQPQHF; CDR3 DNA: TGTGCCAGCAGTTTAGCCAGGGAACAGCCCCAGCATTTT
clone size: .; V gene: TRBV29-1; CDR3 length: 12; D gene: .; J gene: TRBJ1-2; CDR3 protein: CSVSRGNYGYTF; CDR3 DNA: TGCAGCGTCAGCAGGGGCAACTATGGCTACACCTTC
clone size: .; V gene: TRBV6-5; CDR3 length: 15; D gene: TRBD1; J gene: TRBJ1-6; CDR3 protein: CASKGQGRLGSPLHF; CDR3 DNA: TGTGCCAGCAAGGGACAGGGAAGGTTAGGTTCACCCCTCCACTTT
clone size: .; V gene: TRBV7-9; CDR3 length: 14; D gene: .; J gene: TRBJ1-3; CDR3 protein: CASSLPGTYNTIYF; CDR3 DNA: TGTGCCAGCAGCTTACCCGGGACATACAACACCATATATTTT
clone size: .; V gene: TRBV7-3; CDR3 length: 13; D gene: .; J gene: TRBJ1-2; CDR3 protein: CASSPDRNYGYTF; CDR3 DNA: TGTGCCAGCAGCCCTGACAGGAACTATGGCTACACCTTC